This T cell receptor (beta chain) was observed in a study of blood T cell repertoires in COVID-19. CDR1 is SQVTM, CDR2 ANQGSEA, per germline. V shed 3 bases, J shed 4 bases, and the junction held 5 bases outside the gene matches. This CDR3 contains 14 residues. This table comes from immunoSEQ multiplex PCR, and its TCRdb copy is limited to in-frame clones, with some not included. Found here are around 100,000 clones, approximately 80% of them singletons; the top ten hold roughly 22%. J is TRBJ2-7 and V is TRBV29-1; 11 bases map to TRBD2. The clonotype originates from a human donor in a cohort sampled during active COVID-19. Material for sequencing was peripheral blood. Here the CDR3 DNA reads TGCAGCGTTGATCTAACTAGCGGGAGATACGAGCAGTACTTC. Protein product: CSVDLTSGRYEQYF.